Each of the 27 T cell receptor beta chains below was sequenced from the same sample in a study of blood T cell repertoires in COVID-19 (dated by TCRdb to between 2020 and 2021). Libraries were made using the immunoSEQ multiplex PCR assay. TCRdb took this table from immuneACCESS and kept in-frame rearrangements with V and J called. Such tables lack part of the clones; where checked against another copy, unresolved V genes explain under half of the gap, and the rest is unexplained. This sample holds about 130,000 clones; roughly 80% were observed only once. The ten largest clones take up approximately 20% of the sample. What was sequenced was PBMCs or T cells enriched from blood (not recorded which). The receptors were gathered from a man aged 25-45 years who had recovered from COVID-19.

The chain uses TRBV19 and TRBJ2-3; D may be TRBD1 (5 bases). From germline, CDR1 is LNHDA and CDR2 SQIVND (reference sequence). V was clipped by 3 bases and J by 1 base, with 11 bases between them. The CDR3 is 15 amino acids. The CDR3 nucleotides are TGTGCCAGTAGTATCGGCACCAGGGGCACAGATACGCAGTATTTT. Translation: CASSIGTRGTDTQYF.

The CDR3 spells CASSRGQVPYEQYF. In nucleotides, the CDR3 is TGTGCCAGCAGCCGTGGACAGGTTCCCTACGAGCAGTACTTC. The chain has TRBV5-6 and TRBJ2-7, with 7 bases matching TRBD1. This CDR3 spans 14 amino acids. Per the germline V gene, CDR1 is SGHDT and CDR2 is YYEEEE. V lost 4 bases, J lost 2 bases, and 6 bases stayed unmatched.

This chain joins TRBV6-5 and TRBJ1-5; 7 nucleotides line up with TRBD1. V shed 5 bases, J shed 7 bases, and the junction held 5 bases outside the gene matches. Germline V gene data show CDR1 as MNHEY and CDR2 as SVGAGI. The CDR3 sequence is 13 residues long. The CDR3 DNA reads TGTGCCAGCAGTCCAGGGGGTGGACAGCCCCAGCATTTT. It specifies CASSPGGGQPQHF.

The rearrangement joins TRBV3-1 (or the pseudogene TRBV3-2) to TRBJ2-5; D ambiguous. Germline assignment: CDR1 LGHDT and CDR2 YNNKEL (reference sequence). With 4 bases removed from V and 2 bases from J, the gap between germline ends came to 8 bases. The CDR3 is 13 residues long. CDR3 sequence (DNA): TGTGCCAGCAGCCCCCCTTCGCAAGAGACCCAGTACTTC. Its translation is CASSPPSQETQYF.

A single count supports this clone. The gene calls are TRBV2 and TRBJ2-2; 7 nucleotides agree with TRBD2. The germline V gene has CDR1 SNHLY and CDR2 FYNNEI. V gave up 2 bases and J gave up 0 bases; unmatched junction bases: 6. This CDR3 region has 17 residues. Written as DNA, the CDR3 is TGTGCCAGCAGTGAACGGGCTAGCGGATCGAACACCGGGGAGCTGTTTTTT. Its protein is CASSERASGSNTGELFF.

The chain employs TRBV7-9 and TRBJ2-3; 9 bases map to TRBD1. Germline loops: CDR1 SEHNR, CDR2 FQNEAQ (reference sequence). The V gene end was trimmed by 2 bases and the J gene end by 4 bases; junction bases not matched to a gene: 4. The CDR3 contains 15 residues. The CDR3 spells CASSLTRQGADTQYF. CDR3 DNA: TGTGCCAGCAGCTTAACCAGACAGGGGGCAGATACGCAGTATTTT.

The V gene is TRBV7-9, the J gene TRBJ1-2; TRBD1 matches 8 bases. CDR3 length equals 14 residues. Unmatched junction bases numbered 10, after V lost 5 bases and J lost 8 bases. Germline lookup yields CDR1 SEHNR and CDR2 FQNEAQ (reference sequence). The CDR3, as DNA: TGTGCCAGCAGCACTCCAGGGGGCGGTAAGGGCTACACCTTC. Translating it yields CASSTPGGGKGYTF. Full variable domain (outside the CDR3, taken from reference TRBV7-9 and TRBJ1-2): DTGVSQNPRHKITKRGQNVTFRCDPISEHNRLYWYRQTLGQGPEFLTYFQNEAQLEKSRLLSDRFSAERPKGSFSTLEIQRTEQGDSAMYLCASSTPGGGKGYTFGSGTRLTVV.

This clone was seen only a few times. The chain combines TRBV7-2 with TRBJ2-2, with 7 positions matching TRBD1. This CDR3 region has 15 residues. CDR1 is SGHTA, CDR2 FQGNSA, per germline. With 2 bases clipped from V and 7 bases from J, the junction kept 7 bases outside the gene matches. The CDR3 DNA sequence: TGTGCCAGCAGCTTACGAGGGGGCTCGAGCGGGGAGCTGTTTTTT. It is translated as CASSLRGGSSGELFF.

For the CDR3, the DNA is TGTGCCACCTCGGCGGCAACTAATGAAAAACTGTTTTTT. It specifies CATSAATNEKLFF. V gene TRBV19 combines with J gene TRBJ1-4, with unresolved D. CDR3 length: 13 residues. Germline assignment: CDR1 LNHDA and CDR2 SQIVND (reference sequence). Trimming took off 10 bases at V and 0 bases at J, with 9 bases between the two ends. The variable domain in full, completed from reference TRBV19 and TRBJ1-4, reads DGGITQSPKYLFRKEGQNVTLSCEQNLNHDAMYWYRQDPGQGLRLIYYSQIVNDFQKGDIAEGYSVSREKKESFPLTVTSAQKNPTAFYLCATSAATNEKLFFGSGTQLSVL.

A word on this clone: One end of the junction varies from germline; a read error may be responsible. The V and J genes are TRBV5-4 and TRBJ2-7, with D tentatively TRBD2 (5 bases). The CDR3 covers 12 residues. Germline CDR1 and CDR2: SGHNT and YYREEE (reference sequence). The CDR3 loop reads CASGLGSDEQYF. In nucleotides, the CDR3 is TGTGCCAGCGGCTTGGGGAGCGACGAGCAGTACTTC.

The CDR3 DNA follows: TGTGCCACCAGCACCTATGCCCAGGACAGGGGAGATCACAATGAGCAGTTCTTC. This translates into CATSTYAQDRGDHNEQFF. This chain joins TRBV15 and TRBJ2-1; 9 positions agree with TRBD1. Germline CDR1 reads LNHNV; CDR2 reads YYDKDF (reference sequence). CDR3 length: 18 amino acids. The V gene end was trimmed by 4 bases and the J gene end by 5 bases; junction bases not matched to a gene: 15.

The chain has TRBV27 and TRBJ2-1, with TRBD2 matching 11 bases. This CDR3 has 16 amino acids. V trimming: 6 bases; J trimming: 7 bases; junction bases outside the gene matches: 11. CDR1 is MNHEY, CDR2 SMNVEV, per germline (reference sequence). The CDR3 DNA reads as TGTGCCAGCAGAACACAAACTAGCGGGAGTTTTAATGAGCAGTTCTTC. This translates into CASRTQTSGSFNEQFF.

The chain is built from TRBV6-1 and TRBJ2-3, with D perhaps matching TRBD1 (5 bases). The CDR3 runs 15 residues. With 1 base removed from V and 6 bases from J, the gap between germline ends came to 14 bases. CDR1 and CDR2 (germline): MNHNS, SASEGT. CDR3 sequence: CASSEGSGPQDTQYF. In DNA form, the CDR3 reads TGTGCCAGCAGTGAAGGTTCAGGGCCACAGGATACGCAGTATTTT.

V and J are TRBV11-2 and TRBJ1-2; D gene uncertain. The CDR3 loop spans 14 amino acids. CDR1 is SGHAT, CDR2 FQNNGV, per germline. V lost 0 bases and J 2 bases, leaving 7 bases between the germline ends. CDR3 nucleotides: TGTGCCAGCAGCTTAGATACGGGGAACTATGGCTACACCTTC. Its translation is CASSLDTGNYGYTF. The full variable domain, with the rest looked up from reference TRBV11-2 and TRBJ1-2, is EAGVAQSPRYKIIEKRQSVAFWCNPISGHATLYWYQQILGQGPKLLIQFQNNGVVDDSQLPKDRFSAERLKGVDSTLKIQPAKLEDSAVYLCASSLDTGNYGYTFGSGTRLTVV.

The chain uses TRBV7-9 and TRBJ1-2; tentative D call: TRBD1 (5 bases). Germline CDR1 and CDR2: SEHNR and FQNEAQ (reference sequence). Trimming left V 5 bases short and J 3 bases short, with 10 bases between. The CDR3 totals 13 residues. This CDR3 reads CASSPDRYYGYTF. Here the CDR3 DNA reads TGTGCCAGCAGCCCCGACAGATACTATGGCTACACCTTC.

This chain uses TRBV5-6 with TRBJ1-1; D remains unclear. The CDR3 totals 18 residues. V was shortened by 0 bases and J by 4 bases, with 22 bases between the two germline ends. Per the germline V gene, CDR1 is SGHDT and CDR2 is YYEEEE. The CDR3 loop reads CASSLVSGPRIGSTEAFF. The CDR3, as DNA: TGTGCCAGCAGCTTGGTTTCTGGCCCCAGAATCGGGAGCACTGAAGCTTTCTTT.

The chain links TRBV5-1 to TRBJ2-5, with D possibly matching TRBD1 (6 bases). The germline V gene encodes CDR1 SGHRS and CDR2 YFSETQ. The germline V and J ends were trimmed by 0 bases and 5 bases, with 20 bases remaining between them. The CDR3 is made up of 17 amino acids. The CDR3 loop reads CASSLAGQPTLRETQYF. CDR3 coding DNA: TGCGCCAGCAGCTTGGCGGGACAACCGACTCTAAGGGAGACCCAGTACTTC.

This clone was detected only a few times. V usage is TRBV13 and J usage is TRBJ2-2; 7 bases align to TRBD1. V gave up 5 bases and J gave up 6 bases; unmatched junction bases: 6. The germline V gene has CDR1 PRHDT and CDR2 FYEKMQ (reference sequence). The CDR3 sequence is 14 residues long. The CDR3 reads CASSGQAGAGELFF. In DNA form, the CDR3 reads TGTGCCAGCAGCGGACAGGCCGGTGCCGGGGAGCTGTTTTTT.

The V gene is TRBV3-1 (or the pseudogene TRBV3-2), the J gene TRBJ1-2; the D is unclear. Trimming left V 0 bases short and J 7 bases short, with 12 bases between. This CDR3 is built from 14 residues. The V gene's germline CDR1 is LGHDT and CDR2 YNNKEL (reference sequence). The CDR3 bases are TGTGCCAGCAGCCAAGAGGGAGGGTCCTCTGGCTACACCTTC. As protein: CASSQEGGSSGYTF.

J is TRBJ1-4 and V is TRBV3-1 (or the pseudogene TRBV3-2); D remains ambiguous. The germline V and J ends were trimmed by 5 bases and 5 bases, with 9 bases remaining between them. The CDR3 consists of 13 residues. Germline V gene lookup returns CDR1 LGHDT and CDR2 YNNKEL (reference sequence). CDR3 amino acids: CASSGGGNEKLFF. The CDR3 region has the DNA TGTGCCAGCAGCGGCGGCGGGAATGAAAAACTGTTTTTT.

This clone showed up just once. The J gene is TRBJ2-1, the V gene TRBV2; D is possibly TRBD2 (7 bases). The V end lost 10 bases, the J end lost 7 bases, and 20 bases lay between the germline ends. The germline CDR1 and CDR2 sequences are SNHLY and FYNNEI. The CDR3 is 14 residues long. This chain's CDR3 is CATVGAGVGNEQFF. In DNA form, the CDR3 reads TGTGCCACGGTGGGGGCGGGAGTAGGGAATGAGCAGTTCTTC.

The rearrangement joins TRBV5-5 to TRBJ1-1; tentative D call: TRBD1 (5 bases). CDR1 is SGHKS and CDR2 is YYEKEE in the germline V gene (reference sequence). The V end lost 4 bases, the J end lost 2 bases, and 15 bases lay between the germline ends. This CDR3 region has 15 residues. CDR3 region: CASSRGPPGNTEAFF. CDR3 DNA: TGTGCCAGCAGCAGGGGTCCCCCGGGTAACACTGAAGCTTTCTTT. Looking up the rest from reference TRBV5-5 and TRBJ1-1 gives the full variable domain: DAGVTQSPTHLIKTRGQQVTLRCSPISGHKSVSWYQQVLGQGPQFIFQYYEKEERGRGNFPDRFSARQFPNYSSELNVNALLLGDSALYLCASSRGPPGNTEAFFGQGTRLTVV.

This chain uses TRBV30 with TRBJ2-7; perhaps TRBD2 as D (5 bases). Between the trimmed V and J ends, which lost 4 bases and 0 bases, there was a span of 7 bases. CDR3 size: 12 residues. Germline V gene data show CDR1 as GTSNPN and CDR2 as SVGIG (reference sequence). In DNA, the CDR3 is TGTGCCTGGACGGGGAACTCCTACGAGCAGTACTTC. It encodes CAWTGNSYEQYF.

The rearrangement links TRBV2 to TRBJ1-2, with TRBD1 identical over 10 bases. This CDR3 contains 15 residues. V trimming: 9 bases; J trimming: 3 bases; junction bases outside the gene matches: 10. CDR1 and CDR2 from the germline V gene are SNHLY and FYNNEI. The CDR3 bases are TGTGCCAGAAAACTATCCGGGACAGGGGACTATGGCTACACCTTC. Its translation is CARKLSGTGDYGYTF.

The chain recombines TRBV27 with TRBJ1-5; 8 nucleotides agree with TRBD1. The trim removed 4 bases at V and 3 bases at J, leaving 2 bases unmatched. This CDR3 is 14 amino acids long. Germline CDR1 and CDR2: MNHEY and SMNVEV (reference sequence). CDR3 region: CASSSRGPNQPQHF. The CDR3 nucleotides are TGTGCCAGCAGTTCCAGGGGGCCCAATCAGCCCCAGCATTTT.

The genes are TRBV6-5 and TRBJ2-2, with TRBD1 identical over 9 bases. J gave up 1 base and V 6 bases, and 0 bases lay outside the gene matches. Germline CDR1 is MNHEY and CDR2 is SVGAGI. The CDR3 has 14 amino acids. The CDR3 coding sequence is TGTGCCAGCAGGACAGGGGGGAACACCGGGGAGCTGTTTTTT. Residues: CASRTGGNTGELFF.

The V gene is TRBV29-1, the J gene TRBJ1-2, with a weak D call TRBD1 (5 bases). Trimming took off 0 bases at V and 5 bases at J, with 10 bases between the two ends. This CDR3 is 13 amino acids long. Germline loops: CDR1 SQVTM, CDR2 ANQGSEA. Here the CDR3 reads CSVEDPGGYGYTF. The CDR3 DNA sequence: TGCAGCGTTGAAGATCCCGGGGGTTATGGCTACACCTTC.